Shown below are 12 T cell receptor beta chains from a single sample sequenced in a study of identical twins. From the 5' RACE reads, TCRdb called clonotypes with MiXCR, one entry per CDR3 protein. The sample consists of roughly 710,000 distinct CDR3 sequences, around 6% of them appearing once. The sample comprised naive T cells sorted from blood. Receptor source: a man between 18 and 35 years old in good health.

This chain uses TRBV6-1 with TRBJ1-5; maybe TRBD1 (6 bases). Deletions cut 6 bases from V and 2 bases from J, with 17 bases between. Germline CDR1 and CDR2: MNHNS and SASEGT. CDR3 size: 16 residues. CDR3 in DNA: TGTGCCAGCAGAAAACAGGGTGATCAGGGCAATCAGCCCCAGCATTTT. It yields the protein CASRKQGDQGNQPQHF.

This clonotype has at least ten counts. V gene TRBV11-2 combines with J gene TRBJ2-7, with 10 bases matching TRBD1. Germline V gene sequence: CDR1 SGHAT, CDR2 FQNNGV. With V trimmed by 1 base and J by 4 bases, 7 bases remained unmatched. The CDR3 has 16 residues. DNA of the CDR3: TGTGCCAGCAGCTTAGGAGGGACAGGGGTAGGATACGAGCAGTACTTC. Its protein product is CASSLGGTGVGYEQYF.

This clonotype was observed at least ten times. The J gene is TRBJ2-5, the V gene TRBV20-1; D is tentatively TRBD1 or TRBD2 (5 bases each). Germline CDR1 and CDR2: DFQATT and SNEGSKA (reference sequence). V was shortened by 3 bases and J by 3 bases, with 11 bases between the two germline ends. CDR3 length: 13 residues. Here the CDR3 DNA reads TGCAGTGCTAGTCGGGGCAGGGAAGAGACCCAGTACTTC. Amino acid sequence: CSASRGREETQYF.

The chain employs TRBV20-1 and TRBJ2-7; possibly TRBD1 for D (6 bases). The V gene lost 2 bases and the J gene lost 2 bases, with 13 bases spanning the gap. The CDR3 sequence is 14 residues long. Germline CDR1 and CDR2: DFQATT and SNEGSKA (reference sequence). The CDR3 loop is CSARYPGQTYEQYV. The CDR3 DNA reads TGCAGTGCTAGATACCCCGGACAGACCTACGAGCAGTACGTC.

This clonotype showed up many times. CDR3: CASSLPGLNSGNTIYF. CDR3 nucleotide sequence: TGTGCCAGCAGCCTACCGGGACTGAACTCTGGAAACACCATATATTTT. The chain carries TRBV11-1 and TRBJ1-3; D may be TRBD1 (5 bases). V lost 5 bases to trimming and J lost 0 bases, with 14 bases between them. Per germline, CDR1 SGHAT and CDR2 FQDESV (reference sequence). This CDR3 spans 16 amino acids.

The sample holds many counts of this clonotype. The chain uses TRBV12-3 or TRBV12-4 and TRBJ2-5; no firm D call. This CDR3 is built from 11 residues. Deletions cut 7 bases from V and 4 bases from J, with 7 bases between. The CDR3 DNA sequence: TGTGCCAGCACCAACGGAGAGACCCAGTACTTC. Its protein product is CASTNGETQYF.

This clonotype occurred a few times. This chain links TRBV5-1 with TRBJ2-6, with D possibly TRBD1 on 5 matching bases. Germline-derived CDR1 and CDR2 are SGHRS and YFSETQ. V gave up 1 base and J gave up 4 bases, with 12 bases separating them. The CDR3 length is 16 residues. CDR3 in amino acids: CASSLIDSPGANVLTF. CDR3 bases: TGCGCCAGCAGCTTGATCGACAGTCCCGGGGCCAACGTCCTGACTTTC. Full variable domain (outside the CDR3, taken from reference TRBV5-1 and TRBJ2-6): KAGVTQTPRYLIKTRGQQVTLSCSPISGHRSVSWYQQTPGQGLQFLFEYFSETQRNKGNFPGRFSGRQFSNSRSEMNVSTLELGDSALYLCASSLIDSPGANVLTFGAGSRLTVL.

This clonotype has a count of ten or more. V gene TRBV4-1 combines with J gene TRBJ2-3, with D unresolved. This CDR3 has 15 amino acids. Trimming took off 8 bases at V and 0 bases at J, with 15 bases between the two ends. Germline V CDR1 and CDR2: MGHRA, YSYEKL. This CDR3 reads CASHASEYSTDTQYF. The CDR3 region has the DNA TGCGCCAGCCACGCTTCGGAATATAGCACAGATACGCAGTATTTT.

This clonotype was recorded many times. The chain combines TRBV20-1 with TRBJ2-2; D perhaps matches TRBD2 (5 bases). The CDR3 runs to 16 residues. Per germline, CDR1 DFQATT and CDR2 SNEGSKA (reference sequence). The V and J ends lost 2 bases and 4 bases respectively, with 17 bases between them. The CDR3 protein is CSARPSGMAFTGELFF. The CDR3 DNA reads TGCAGTGCTAGACCATCGGGAATGGCGTTCACCGGGGAGCTGTTTTTT.

This clonotype has only a few counts. CDR3 nucleotides: TGCAGTACCCGGCCCGGGGTCACTGAAGCTTTCTTT. It encodes CSTRPGVTEAFF. The V gene is TRBV20-1, the J gene TRBJ1-1, with unresolved D. From germline, CDR1 is DFQATT and CDR2 SNEGSKA (reference sequence). The CDR3 runs 12 residues. Trimming removed 8 bases from V and 4 bases from J, with 14 bases in between.

This clonotype showed up many times. The chain employs TRBV18 and TRBJ2-5, with 9 bases matching TRBD2. This CDR3 is built from 16 residues. Losses at the gene ends were 1 base for V and 2 bases for J; bases not matched to a gene: 5. Germline V gene sequence: CDR1 KGHSH, CDR2 LQKENI. Written as DNA, the CDR3 is TGTGCCAGCTCACCACGGTGGCTAGCGGGACAAGAGACCCAGTACTTC. Its translation: CASSPRWLAGQETQYF.

V gene TRBV28 combines with J gene TRBJ1-6; D is undetermined. Germline V gene sequence: CDR1 MDHEN, CDR2 SYDVKM. Trimming shortened V by 6 bases and J by 9 bases, and 18 bases separated the two germline ends. CDR3 length equals 15 residues. The CDR3 DNA sequence: TGTGCCAGCAGCCCCCCCTACACGAAGTCTTCACCCCTCCACTTT. Translating gives CASSPPYTKSSPLHF.